This T cell receptor (beta chain) was identified during a study of T-cell reconstitution after alpha-beta-depleted transplantation in children. Construction of the TCRbeta library involved unique molecular identifiers. Using its own MiXCR run on the PCR reads, TCRdb lists one record per CDR3 protein. The sample contains nearly 350,000 distinct CDR3 sequences, under 20% of which appear only once. V was cut by 7 bases and J by 0 bases, with 18 bases left in between. The CDR3 runs to 16 residues. General study points: At one year after transplant, newly produced T cells mostly accounted for T-cell counts and diversity. Some patients' high day-60 TCRbeta diversity was attributed to recipient cells surviving conditioning.

This clonotype was recorded at least ten times. The target antigen is unknown. The V call is TRBV12-3 or TRBV12-4, the J call TRBJ2-5, with D maybe TRBD1 (5 bases). The material sequenced was PBMCs, mostly from graft donor cells, taken 360 days after TCRalphabeta/CD19-depleted stem cell transplant. This receptor was obtained from a male patient under 10 years old who had a stem cell transplant for acute lymphoblastic leukemia, so the T cells may come from the graft donor. The CDR3 DNA is TGTGCCAGCATCCCAGGGCGTCCCCAAGACCAAGAGACCCAGTACTTC. The encoded protein is CASIPGRPQDQETQYF.